A single sample is the source of the 26 T cell receptor beta chains below, sequenced in a study of vaccination effects on CD4 cells after COVID-19. Antigen-specific CD4+ T cells expanded by the ViraFEST assay with viral peptide pools were then sequenced. Isolation of CD4+ T cells took place after 10 to 11 days of culture. The antigens of these receptors remain unknown. Data came from immunoSEQ multiplex PCR; TCRdb stores just in-frame clones and leaves some out. The sample holds about 79,000 clones, around 70% seen once. The sequenced sample was CD4+ T cells from PBMCs cultured with HCoV-229E spike peptides, obtained before COVID-19 vaccination. The receptors here all came from a human donor who received a COVID-19 vaccine.

V usage is TRBV6-2 or TRBV6-3 and J usage is TRBJ1-5; D may be TRBD1 (5 bases). Trimming took off 2 bases at V and 2 bases at J, with 16 bases between the two ends. Per the germline V gene, CDR1 is MNHEY and CDR2 is SVGEGT. The CDR3 totals 17 residues. The chain's CDR3 is CASSYAPGLGGNQPQHF. DNA for the CDR3: TGTGCCAGCAGTTACGCACCGGGACTGGGGGGCAATCAGCCCCAGCATTTT.

The chain combines TRBV18 with TRBJ2-3, with TRBD2 identical over 7 bases. Germline V gives CDR1 KGHSH, CDR2 LQKENI. This CDR3 spans 15 amino acids. V trimming: 3 bases; J trimming: 0 bases; junction bases outside the gene matches: 3. The CDR3 reads CASSPPSGSTDTQYF. CDR3 bases: TGTGCCAGCTCACCCCCTAGCGGCAGCACAGATACGCAGTATTTT.

The V call is TRBV2, the J call TRBJ1-1; TRBD1 matches 8 bases. Looked up from germline, CDR1 is SNHLY and CDR2 is FYNNEI. This CDR3 spans 16 amino acids. The junction had 4 bases not matched to a gene; V was cut back by 0 bases and J by 1 base. The CDR3 is CASSEALQGANTEAFF. In nucleotides, the CDR3 is TGTGCCAGCAGTGAAGCGCTTCAGGGGGCGAACACTGAAGCTTTCTTT. The full variable domain, rest sourced from reference TRBV2 and TRBJ1-1, is EPEVTQTPSHQVTQMGQEVILRCVPISNHLYFYWYRQILGQKVEFLVSFYNNEISEKSEIFDDQFSVERPDGSNFTLKIRSTKLEDSAMYFCASSEALQGANTEAFFGQGTRLTVV.

The V call is TRBV24-1, the J call TRBJ1-2; no clear D gene. The CDR3 is 13 amino acids. V shed 3 bases and J shed 7 bases, with 11 bases lying between them. The V gene's germline CDR1 is KGHDR and CDR2 SFDVKD. CDR3 sequence: CATSDPPGSGYTF. The DNA for the CDR3 is TGTGCCACCAGTGATCCCCCGGGGAGTGGCTACACCTTC.

The chain uses TRBV7-2 and TRBJ2-1, with unresolved D. The CDR3 has 12 amino acids. Trimming removed 3 bases at V and 7 bases at J, with 7 bases between. The germline V gene has CDR1 SGHTA and CDR2 FQGNSA. The CDR3 here is CASSFGVNEQFF. In DNA form, the CDR3 reads TGTGCCAGCAGCTTCGGAGTAAATGAGCAGTTCTTC.

The genes are TRBV24-1 and TRBJ1-4; D uncertain. CDR1 is KGHDR and CDR2 is SFDVKD in the germline V gene. The CDR3 runs 15 residues. The V and J ends lost 5 bases and 8 bases respectively, with 17 bases between them. The CDR3: CATSVSANGNEKLFF. CDR3 nucleotides: TGTGCCACCAGTGTATCCGCTAACGGGAACGAAAAACTGTTTTTT.

The chain's CDR3 is CASSRNAGEGSNTEAFF. For the CDR3, the DNA is TGTGCCAGCTCCCGAAACGCGGGGGAGGGAAGTAACACTGAAGCTTTCTTT. V and J are TRBV18 and TRBJ1-1; the D gene is possibly TRBD1 (5 bases). Germline V gene data show CDR1 as KGHSH and CDR2 as LQKENI. This CDR3 is built from 17 residues. V was pared by 6 bases and J by 2 bases, with 22 bases between.

This sequence joins TRBV5-1 and TRBJ1-6; D is undetermined. Trimming removed 0 bases at V and 7 bases at J, with 11 bases between. Germline-derived CDR1 and CDR2 are SGHRS and YFSETQ. The CDR3 has 15 amino acids. CDR3 coding DNA: TGCGCCAGCAGCTTGGAGAAGAGGCGGAATTCACCCCTCCACTTT. The encoded protein is CASSLEKRRNSPLHF.

The chain links TRBV28 to TRBJ2-5, with 8 nucleotides matching TRBD1. The CDR3 covers 14 residues. The V and J ends lost 7 bases and 1 base, in that order; junction bases with no gene match: 5. CDR1 and CDR2 from the germline V gene are MDHEN and SYDVKM. CDR3 DNA sequence: TGTGCCAGCACTATGACAGGGGCCCAAGAGACCCAGTACTTC. Residues: CASTMTGAQETQYF. The variable domain in full, with the rest retrieved from reference TRBV28 and TRBJ2-5, is DVKVTQSSRYLVKRTGEKVFLECVQDMDHENMFWYRQDPGLGLRLIYFSYDVKMKEKGDIPEGYSVSREKKERFSLILESASTNQTSMYLCASTMTGAQETQYFGPGTRLLVL.

The gene calls are TRBV18 and TRBJ2-7; TRBD1 aligns across 9 bases. The CDR3 extends over 14 amino acids. The trim removed 1 base at V and 5 bases at J, leaving 3 bases unmatched. Germline loops: CDR1 KGHSH, CDR2 LQKENI. The CDR3 is CASSPLGTGHEQYV. CDR3 DNA sequence: TGTGCCAGCTCACCACTAGGGACAGGGCACGAGCAGTACGTC.

This clone was counted between two and nine times. This sequence joins TRBV4-1 and TRBJ1-4; D possibly corresponds to TRBD1 (5 bases). Germline CDR1 is MGHRA and CDR2 is YSYEKL. V dropped 3 bases and J dropped 12 bases, with 17 bases sitting between them. The length of the CDR3 is 14 residues. The CDR3 reads CASSQRQSGRELFF. The CDR3 DNA sequence: TGCGCCAGCAGCCAGAGACAGAGTGGTAGGGAACTGTTTTTT.

The V call is TRBV19, the J call TRBJ2-1; TRBD2 is a possible D gene (5 bases). V lost 0 bases to trimming and J lost 4 bases, with 13 bases between them. Germline-derived CDR1 and CDR2 are LNHDA and SQIVND (reference sequence). The CDR3 consists of 16 residues. CDR3 sequence reads: CASSIDPAAAYNEQFF. CDR3 DNA sequence: TGTGCCAGTAGTATAGATCCAGCGGCAGCTTACAATGAGCAGTTCTTC.

CDR3 residues: CASSLGASGGAWDTQYF. The CDR3 DNA reads TGCGCCAGCAGCTTGGGGGCTAGCGGGGGGGCCTGGGATACGCAGTATTTT. The chain joins TRBV5-1 to TRBJ2-3; 12 bases are shared with TRBD2. V was clipped by 0 bases and J by 6 bases; unmatched bases: 8. Germline V gene sequence: CDR1 SGHRS, CDR2 YFSETQ. This CDR3 is 17 amino acids long.

V usage is TRBV15 and J usage is TRBJ1-4; D uncertain. Germline lookup yields CDR1 LNHNV and CDR2 YYDKDF (reference sequence). This CDR3 region has 16 residues. V was clipped by 3 bases and J by 3 bases, with 14 bases between them. Here the CDR3 DNA reads TGTGCCACCAGCAGGGGAAGCCTGCAAGCTAATGAAAAACTGTTTTTT. Translating it yields CATSRGSLQANEKLFF. Full variable domain (missing parts from reference TRBV15 and TRBJ1-4): DAMVIQNPRYQVTQFGKPVTLSCSQTLNHNVMYWYQQKSSQAPKLLFHYYDKDFNNEADTPDNFQSRRPNTSFCFLDIRSPGLGDTAMYLCATSRGSLQANEKLFFGSGTQLSVL.

This clone was seen only a few times. This same CDR3 is encoded by further DNA sequences in the sample. V gene TRBV7-2 combines with J gene TRBJ2-2; the match to TRBD2 covers 7 bases. Germline V lookup: CDR1 SGHTA, CDR2 FQGNSA. CDR3 length: 14 amino acids. After removal of 3 bases from V and 4 bases from J, the junction contained 2 bases not matched to a gene. This chain's CDR3 is CASSLGGSTGELFF. CDR3 bases: TGTGCCAGCAGCTTGGGGGGGAGCACCGGGGAGCTGTTTTTT.

The CDR3 reads CASGGRGNTIYF. In DNA form, the CDR3 reads TGTGCTAGTGGCGGCAGGGGAAACACCATATATTTT. The V call is TRBV12-5, the J call TRBJ1-3; no firm D call. The V end was cut by 6 bases, the J end by 4 bases, with 7 bases between. The CDR3 is 12 residues long. CDR1 and CDR2 (germline): LGHNT, FRNRAP.

The chain has TRBV6-1 and TRBJ1-2; D might be TRBD1 (6 bases). CDR3 length equals 14 residues. With 2 bases removed from V and 8 bases from J, the gap between germline ends came to 15 bases. Germline V CDR1 and CDR2: MNHNS, SASEGT. This CDR3 reads CASSESGAPGGYTF. The CDR3 nucleotides are TGTGCCAGCAGTGAATCGGGGGCCCCGGGAGGCTACACCTTC.

The rearrangement uses TRBV19 and TRBJ2-7, with a possible D match to TRBD1 (5 bases). Germline-derived CDR1 and CDR2 are LNHDA and SQIVND (reference sequence). The CDR3 consists of 12 residues. The CDR3 bases are TGTGCCAGTAGAGACAATGGTGGGGCATTAAGCGTC. Amino acid sequence: CASRDNGGALSV.

J is TRBJ2-7 and V is TRBV12-3 or TRBV12-4; a weak D match, TRBD2 (5 bases). Trimming left V 8 bases short and J 3 bases short, with 8 bases between. CDR3 length: 11 residues. CDR3 nucleotide sequence: TGTGCCAGCTCCGCGGGCTACGAGCAGTACGTC. Protein sequence: CASSAGYEQYV.

This clone was seen more than once but under ten times. The rearrangement links TRBV24-1 to TRBJ2-3; a weak D match, TRBD2 (7 bases). Trimming left V 3 bases short and J 4 bases short, with 10 bases between. The germline CDR1 and CDR2 sequences are KGHDR and SFDVKD. This CDR3 has 14 residues. CDR3 region: CATSDPGGSDTQYF. In DNA form, the CDR3 reads TGTGCCACCAGTGATCCGGGGGGCTCAGATACGCAGTATTTT.

This clone was counted once. This sequence joins TRBV6-1 and TRBJ2-7; tentatively, D is TRBD1 or TRBD2 (6 bases each). V lost 3 bases and J 5 bases, leaving 14 bases between the germline ends. CDR1 is MNHNS, CDR2 SASEGT, per germline. This CDR3 spans 14 amino acids. The CDR3 bases are TGTGCCAGCAGTGATGTAGGGGGGCTACACGAGCAGTACGTC. It yields the protein CASSDVGGLHEQYV.

The V and J genes are TRBV2 and TRBJ1-1; no clear D gene. Germline values: CDR1 SNHLY, CDR2 FYNNEI. V was cut by 4 bases and J by 5 bases, with 17 bases left in between. The CDR3 is made up of 15 amino acids. CDR3: CASSVAARLGTEAFF. The CDR3 DNA sequence: TGTGCCAGCAGTGTTGCGGCGAGGTTGGGGACTGAAGCTTTCTTT. Full variable domain (rest looked up from reference TRBV2 and TRBJ1-1): EPEVTQTPSHQVTQMGQEVILRCVPISNHLYFYWYRQILGQKVEFLVSFYNNEISEKSEIFDDQFSVERPDGSNFTLKIRSTKLEDSAMYFCASSVAARLGTEAFFGQGTRLTVV.

The chain carries TRBV5-1 and TRBJ2-1; TRBD1 aligns across 8 bases. The CDR3 has 14 residues. Germline lookup yields CDR1 SGHRS and CDR2 YFSETQ. After removal of 6 bases from V and 5 bases from J, the junction contained 7 bases not matched to a gene. The CDR3 here is CASTHQGANNEQFF. CDR3 in DNA: TGCGCCAGCACTCATCAGGGGGCGAACAATGAGCAGTTCTTC.

The chain has TRBV2 and TRBJ1-2; possible D gene TRBD1, 5 bases. The V and J ends lost 1 base and 3 bases respectively, with 12 bases between them. This CDR3 is 15 amino acids long. Germline V gene sequence: CDR1 SNHLY, CDR2 FYNNEI. The CDR3 here is CASSEGWGRDYGYTF. The CDR3 DNA is TGTGCCAGCAGTGAAGGCTGGGGGAGGGACTATGGCTACACCTTC.

V and J are TRBV6-4 and TRBJ2-5, with TRBD1 as a possible D gene (5 bases). Trimming took off 2 bases at V and 1 base at J, with 11 bases between the two ends. Germline-derived CDR1 and CDR2 are MRHNA and SNTAGT. The CDR3 length is 15 residues. This CDR3 reads CASSDAYGAQETQYF. CDR3 nucleotides: TGTGCCAGCAGTGACGCTTATGGGGCCCAAGAGACCCAGTACTTC.

J is TRBJ1-1 and V is TRBV10-2, with a possible D match to TRBD1 (5 bases). The CDR3 is 14 amino acids. Trimming pared 3 bases from V and 4 bases from J, leaving 12 bases between. CDR1 and CDR2 (germline): WSHSY, SAAADI. The CDR3 bases are TGCGCCAGCAGTGAATTCGGGGGGATCACTGAAGCTTTCTTT. This translates into CASSEFGGITEAFF.